Listed here are 31 T cell receptor beta chains from one sample, sequenced in a study of lymphopenia after photon versus proton radiotherapy. Here immunoSEQ multiplex PCR was the method, and the copy in TCRdb shows in-frame clones only, minus some. The data hold 150,000 to 200,000 clones, with more than 85% observed a single time. Sequenced here: peripheral blood, sampled from a patient treated with photon-based radiotherapy. The receptors stem from a man aged 50 to 59 with gastric cancer.

The chain joins TRBV6-6 to TRBJ1-5; no clear D gene. The ends were cut back, 5 bases at V and 3 bases at J, with 5 bases in the middle. The CDR3 has 12 residues. Germline loops: CDR1 MNHNY, CDR2 SVGAGI (reference sequence). The CDR3 bases are TGTGCCAGCAGTCTAATCAATCAGCCCCAGCATTTT. It codes for CASSLINQPQHF.

In nucleotides, the CDR3 is TGTGCCAGCAGCCTCACAGGTACCTACGAGCAGTACTTC. Amino acids: CASSLTGTYEQYF. The chain carries TRBV14 and TRBJ2-7; weak D call: TRBD1 (5 bases). This CDR3 has 13 amino acids. V was cut by 4 bases and J by 2 bases, with 9 bases left in between. CDR1 SGHDN and CDR2 FVKESK come from the germline V gene.

The chain is built from TRBV5-4 and TRBJ2-1; 7 bases fit TRBD1. The junction had 6 bases not matched to a gene; V was cut back by 2 bases and J by 7 bases. The CDR3 has 14 amino acids. The germline V gene encodes CDR1 SGHNT and CDR2 YYREEE (reference sequence). This CDR3 is CASSFGQEVNEQFF. The CDR3 DNA is TGTGCCAGCAGCTTCGGACAGGAGGTGAATGAGCAGTTCTTC.

The J gene is TRBJ1-2, the V gene TRBV7-2; possible D gene TRBD1, 6 bases. Germline-derived CDR1 and CDR2 are SGHTA and FQGNSA. The V end lost 6 bases, the J end lost 8 bases, and 16 bases lay between the germline ends. The CDR3 contains 13 residues. DNA for the CDR3: TGTGCCAGCAGTTCACAAGGGGGGACAGGCTACACCTTC. Its translation is CASSSQGGTGYTF.

This clone was recorded only once. The chain uses TRBV5-4 and TRBJ1-2, with a possible D match to TRBD1 (5 bases). The CDR3 is 15 amino acids. V was shortened by 1 base and J by 8 bases, with 18 bases between the two germline ends. The V gene's germline CDR1 is SGHNT and CDR2 YYREEE (reference sequence). The CDR3 loop is CASSLSQGILRGYTF. In nucleotides, the CDR3 is TGTGCCAGCAGCTTGTCGCAGGGTATTTTACGGGGCTACACCTTC.

V gene TRBV28 combines with J gene TRBJ1-1, with no clear D. Germline V CDR1 and CDR2: MDHEN, SYDVKM. This CDR3 has 12 residues. Trimming removed 6 bases at V and 1 base at J, with 6 bases between. The CDR3 here is CASRGTNTEAFF. In nucleotides, the CDR3 is TGTGCCAGCAGAGGCACGAACACTGAAGCTTTCTTT.

CDR3 DNA: TGCGCCAGCAGCACCGGACAGGGGAAGATGAACACTGAAGCTTTCTTT. It codes for CASSTGQGKMNTEAFF. The genes are TRBV5-1 and TRBJ1-1; 9 bases map to TRBD1. This CDR3 region has 16 residues. Per the germline V gene, CDR1 is SGHRS and CDR2 is YFSETQ. Germline trimming cut 4 bases from V and 0 bases from J; bases unmatched to any gene: 7.

This clone came up once. The chain joins TRBV5-6 to TRBJ1-5, with 8 nucleotides matching TRBD1. This CDR3 comprises 15 residues. The germline CDR1 and CDR2 sequences are SGHDT and YYEEEE. With 2 bases clipped from V and 1 base from J, the junction kept 2 bases outside the gene matches. The CDR3 DNA is TGTGCCAGCAGCTTCGGACAGGGCAGCAATCAGCCCCAGCATTTT. Translated, it gives CASSFGQGSNQPQHF.

The V gene is TRBV30, the J gene TRBJ2-3, with 7 positions matching TRBD2. CDR3 size: 12 residues. Germline V gene data show CDR1 as GTSNPN and CDR2 as SVGIG (reference sequence). CDR3 sequence (DNA): TGTGCAACGGGGGGTAGCACAGATACGCAGTATTTT. This translates into CATGGSTDTQYF.

This chain connects TRBV15 to TRBJ2-7, with D perhaps being TRBD1 or TRBD2 (5 bases each). The CDR3 covers 15 residues. Looked up from germline, CDR1 is LNHNV and CDR2 is YYDKDF (reference sequence). V was trimmed by 3 bases and J by 4 bases, leaving 16 bases between them. The chain's CDR3 is CATSSPLGPTYEQYF. CDR3 bases: TGTGCCACCAGCAGCCCCTTGGGACCAACTTACGAGCAGTACTTC. The whole variable domain, remainder taken from reference TRBV15 and TRBJ2-7, is DAMVIQNPRYQVTQFGKPVTLSCSQTLNHNVMYWYQQKSSQAPKLLFHYYDKDFNNEADTPDNFQSRRPNTSFCFLDIRSPGLGDTAMYLCATSSPLGPTYEQYFGPGTRLTVT.

The chain has TRBV6-1 and TRBJ1-2; D not certain. V dropped 8 bases and J dropped 4 bases, with 11 bases sitting between them. The CDR3 sequence is 12 residues long. Looked up from germline, CDR1 is MNHNS and CDR2 is SASEGT. In nucleotides, the CDR3 is TGTGCCAGCCTAGGACTCAGCTATGGCTACACCTTC. This translates into CASLGLSYGYTF.

The sample holds one count of this clone. CDR3 nucleotide sequence: TGCGCCAGCAGTGTCCCTAGCTACGAGCAGTACTTC. Translation gives CASSVPSYEQYF. The V and J genes are TRBV10-2 and TRBJ2-7; the D is unclear. V lost 4 bases, J lost 3 bases, and 7 bases lay in between. Germline lookup yields CDR1 WSHSY and CDR2 SAAADI. The CDR3 runs 12 residues.

The chain employs TRBV29-1 and TRBJ2-1, with 13 bases identical to TRBD2. The CDR3 sequence is 17 residues long. Germline V gene sequence: CDR1 SQVTM, CDR2 ANQGSEA. Losses at the gene ends were 6 bases for V and 7 bases for J; bases not matched to a gene: 15. The DNA of the CDR3 is TGCAGCGTCTGGACTAGCGGGAGACCCAAATCTGGGAATGAGCAGTTCTTC. Its translation is CSVWTSGRPKSGNEQFF.

The gene calls are TRBV4-1 and TRBJ2-1; 10 bases match TRBD2. CDR3 length: 16 residues. With V trimmed by 3 bases and J by 7 bases, 9 bases remained unmatched. Germline V CDR1 and CDR2: MGHRA, YSYEKL. The CDR3 reads CASSQLLAGAGNEQFF. The CDR3 nucleotides are TGCGCCAGCAGCCAGCTGCTAGCGGGAGCGGGTAATGAGCAGTTCTTC.

This sequence joins TRBV4-2 and TRBJ2-3, with D possibly TRBD2 on 6 matching bases. Between the trimmed V and J ends, which lost 0 bases and 3 bases, there was a span of 25 bases. The germline CDR1 and CDR2 sequences are LGHNA and YNFKEQ. This CDR3 region has 20 residues. The CDR3 loop is CASSQDRLTSRRAVTDTQYF. CDR3 DNA: TGTGCCAGCAGCCAAGATCGGTTAACTAGCCGGAGGGCCGTTACAGATACGCAGTATTTT.

The chain carries TRBV6-1 and TRBJ1-2, with 11 bases lining up with TRBD1. The CDR3 has 14 amino acids. With V trimmed by 6 bases and J by 8 bases, 8 bases remained unmatched. Germline CDR1 and CDR2: MNHNS and SASEGT. The CDR3 sequence: CASRRTGGLEGYTF. In DNA form, the CDR3 reads TGTGCCAGCAGAAGGACAGGGGGCTTGGAAGGCTACACCTTC.

In DNA, the CDR3 is TGTGCCATCAGTGGGGGACGGGGCACAGATACGCAGTATTTT. This gives the protein CAISGGRGTDTQYF. The chain couples TRBV10-3 to TRBJ2-3, with D possibly being TRBD1 or TRBD2 (5 bases each). The CDR3 has 14 residues. V lost 4 bases, J lost 1 base, and 9 bases lay in between. In germline, CDR1 is ENHRY, CDR2 SYGVKD.

The chain joins TRBV2 to TRBJ1-5; D might be TRBD1 (5 bases). Trimming shortened V by 6 bases and J by 2 bases, and 17 bases separated the two germline ends. Germline V gene lookup returns CDR1 SNHLY and CDR2 FYNNEI. The CDR3 spans 16 residues. This CDR3 is CASRASSGDGNQPQHF. Here the CDR3 DNA reads TGTGCCAGCAGGGCTTCCTCCGGGGACGGCAATCAGCCCCAGCATTTT.

V and J are TRBV2 and TRBJ1-2; 10 bases are a match to TRBD1. The CDR3 runs to 15 residues. The trim removed 4 bases at V and 2 bases at J, leaving 4 bases unmatched. Per the germline V gene, CDR1 is SNHLY and CDR2 is FYNNEI. CDR3 DNA: TGTGCCAGCAGTGTAAGGGACAGGGGCAACTATGGCTACACCTTC. The encoded protein is CASSVRDRGNYGYTF.

The chain couples TRBV30 to TRBJ1-5; D not certain. The V end lost 5 bases, the J end lost 2 bases, and 13 bases lay between the germline ends. Per the germline V gene, CDR1 is GTSNPN and CDR2 is SVGIG (reference sequence). The length of the CDR3 is 14 residues. As DNA, the CDR3 is TGTGCCTGGCAAGTGGGGAAGGGCAATCAGCCCCAGCATTTT. It specifies CAWQVGKGNQPQHF.

The J gene is TRBJ1-4, the V gene TRBV5-1; D is unresolved. This CDR3 is built from 16 residues. In germline, CDR1 is SGHRS, CDR2 YFSETQ. The V end was cut by 2 bases, the J end by 0 bases, with 11 bases between. CDR3 coding DNA: TGCGCCAGCAGCTTAACGGGGAGGCCAACTAATGAAAAACTGTTTTTT. This codes for CASSLTGRPTNEKLFF.

This rearrangement joins TRBV7-3 to TRBJ2-3, with D maybe TRBD2 (6 bases). The CDR3 extends over 16 amino acids. Germline V gene lookup returns CDR1 SGHTA and CDR2 FQGTGA. Trimming stripped 1 base from V and 4 bases from J, with 15 bases between. Here the CDR3 reads CASSLRSPPGADTQYF. Here the CDR3 DNA reads TGTGCCAGCAGCTTAAGGTCCCCCCCGGGGGCAGATACGCAGTATTTT. Full variable domain (rest looked up from reference TRBV7-3 and TRBJ2-3): GAGVSQTPSNKVTEKGKYVELRCDPISGHTALYWYRQSLGQGPEFLIYFQGTGAADDSGLPNDRFFAVRPEGSVSTLKIQRTERGDSAVYLCASSLRSPPGADTQYFGPGTRLTVL.

The rearrangement joins TRBV4-1 to TRBJ1-4; D call uncertain. Germline-derived CDR1 and CDR2 are MGHRA and YSYEKL. Trimming took 6 bases from V and 4 from J, leaving 9 bases between them. The CDR3 consists of 13 residues. CDR3 nucleotides: TGCGCCAGCAGGTCGGGGTTTAATGAAAAACTGTTTTTT. Translated, it gives CASRSGFNEKLFF.

V and J are TRBV4-2 and TRBJ2-1, with 9 nucleotides matching TRBD1. The germline V gene has CDR1 LGHNA and CDR2 YNFKEQ. This CDR3 is 16 amino acids long. V dropped 5 bases and J dropped 7; count of bases not matched to a gene: 12. CDR3 protein: CASSTVSGQGSNEQFF. The DNA for the CDR3 is TGTGCCAGCAGCACCGTTTCGGGACAGGGTTCGAATGAGCAGTTCTTC.

The rearrangement links TRBV7-3 to TRBJ1-1, with D hard to call. V was pared by 5 bases and J by 1 base, with 11 bases between. The CDR3 length is 14 residues. Germline V CDR1 and CDR2: SGHTA, FQGTGA. CDR3 sequence reads: CASSISRSNTEAFF. The CDR3 DNA sequence: TGTGCCAGCAGCATATCTCGTTCGAACACTGAAGCTTTCTTT.

This clone came up once. The chain is built from TRBV19 and TRBJ2-7, with 9 bases lining up with TRBD1. Germline V gives CDR1 LNHDA, CDR2 SQIVND (reference sequence). The CDR3 runs 15 residues. With V trimmed by 6 bases and J by 5 bases, 11 bases remained unmatched. The CDR3 coding sequence is TGTGCCAGTAGCACCATACCGGGACAGGGCCACGAGCAGTACTTC. Protein: CASSTIPGQGHEQYF.

The CDR3 protein is CAISPQGNTEAFF. CDR3 coding DNA: TGTGCCATCAGCCCACAGGGGAACACTGAAGCTTTCTTT. The V gene is TRBV10-3, the J gene TRBJ1-1; D may be TRBD1 (6 bases). CDR1 ENHRY and CDR2 SYGVKD come from the germline V gene. Trimming left V 6 bases short and J 1 base short, with 9 bases between. The CDR3 consists of 13 residues.

This clone has a handful of counts. This chain uses TRBV19 with TRBJ1-5; D is undetermined. The V end lost 5 bases, the J end lost 6 bases, and 11 bases lay between the germline ends. CDR3 length: 13 residues. Germline V lookup: CDR1 LNHDA, CDR2 SQIVND (reference sequence). CDR3: CASSRTPVQPQHF. DNA for the CDR3: TGTGCCAGTAGTCGCACCCCTGTTCAGCCCCAGCATTTT.

The chain uses TRBV28 and TRBJ1-1, with D uncertain. V was pared by 4 bases and J by 3 bases, with 12 bases between. This CDR3 is 14 amino acids long. The germline CDR1 and CDR2 sequences are MDHEN and SYDVKM. In nucleotides, the CDR3 is TGTGCCAGCAGTTCCCCCGGCGGTTACACTGAAGCTTTCTTT. It specifies CASSSPGGYTEAFF.

The J gene is TRBJ2-2, the V gene TRBV5-4, with TRBD2 matching over 10 bases. J gave up 8 bases and V 2 bases, and 6 bases lay outside the gene matches. Germline CDR1 reads SGHNT; CDR2 reads YYREEE (reference sequence). The CDR3 spans 15 residues. The CDR3 protein is CASSFGAGGMGELFF. CDR3 nucleotide sequence: TGTGCCAGCAGCTTCGGAGCGGGAGGGATGGGGGAGCTGTTTTTT.

The V and J genes are TRBV5-1 and TRBJ1-1, with TRBD1 matching over 9 bases. The CDR3 contains 13 residues. The V segment lost 4 bases and the J segment 5 bases; nucleotides outside the gene matches: 3. CDR1 and CDR2 from the germline V gene are SGHRS and YFSETQ. The CDR3 bases are TGCGCCAGCAGCGAAGGGACAGGGACTGAAGCTTTCTTT. Amino acids: CASSEGTGTEAFF.